Listed here are 12 T cell receptor beta chains from one sample, sequenced in a study of blood T cell repertoires in COVID-19. Assay: immunoSEQ multiplex PCR; the TCRdb copy retains only in-frame clones and omits some. The sample yields approximately 80,000 clones, 60% to 85% seen once. Sample: peripheral blood. Every receptor here comes from a human donor in a cohort sampled during active COVID-19.

The rearrangement links TRBV27 to TRBJ2-5; no clear D. Germline CDR1 MNHEY, CDR2 SMNVEV (reference sequence). The CDR3 consists of 14 residues. The ends were cut back, 0 bases at V and 1 base at J, with 6 bases in the middle. DNA of the CDR3: TGTGCCAGCAGTTTATCCCCGGGCCAAGAGACCCAGTACTTC. This encodes CASSLSPGQETQYF.

The rearrangement joins TRBV6-5 to TRBJ1-5; D perhaps matches TRBD1 (6 bases). Trimming stripped 6 bases from V and 0 bases from J, with 12 bases between. This CDR3 is 15 amino acids long. CDR1 is MNHEY, CDR2 SVGAGI, per germline. The CDR3 nucleotides are TGTGCCAGCAGACCGACAGGATATAGCAATCAGCCCCAGCATTTT. This sequence encodes CASRPTGYSNQPQHF.

The rearrangement uses TRBV2 and TRBJ2-2; tentatively, D is TRBD1 (6 bases). This CDR3 comprises 15 residues. Germline loops: CDR1 SNHLY, CDR2 FYNNEI. Trimming shortened V by 6 bases and J by 0 bases, and 11 bases separated the two germline ends. The CDR3 nucleotides read TGTGCCAGCAGGGAGACAGGTTCGAACACCGGGGAGCTGTTTTTT. It translates to CASRETGSNTGELFF.

This clone showed up just once. The chain employs TRBV19 and TRBJ2-1, with D perhaps matching TRBD1 (6 bases). With 11 bases removed from V and 9 bases from J, the gap between germline ends came to 14 bases. CDR3 length equals 11 residues. Germline V gene lookup returns CDR1 LNHDA and CDR2 SQIVND (reference sequence). Here the CDR3 DNA reads TGTGCCGTCGTAACAGGGACTGAGCAGTTCTTC. Translating it yields CAVVTGTEQFF.

This clone was picked up a small number of times. The chain employs TRBV2 and TRBJ2-7; D gene uncertain. The ends were cut back, 1 base at V and 5 bases at J, with 9 bases in the middle. The CDR3 sequence is 13 residues long. Germline-derived CDR1 and CDR2 are SNHLY and FYNNEI. The CDR3 region is CASSEELTDEQYF. CDR3 in DNA: TGTGCCAGCAGTGAAGAACTTACCGACGAGCAGTACTTC. Combining the CDR3 with reference TRBV2 and TRBJ2-7 gives the whole variable domain EPEVTQTPSHQVTQMGQEVILRCVPISNHLYFYWYRQILGQKVEFLVSFYNNEISEKSEIFDDQFSVERPDGSNFTLKIRSTKLEDSAMYFCASSEELTDEQYFGPGTRLTVT.

In its sample, this clone was seen once. This sequence joins TRBV5-1 and TRBJ1-2; no firm D call. The germline V gene encodes CDR1 SGHRS and CDR2 YFSETQ. The CDR3 spans 13 residues. Trimming pared 1 base from V and 5 bases from J, leaving 9 bases between. CDR3 in DNA: TGCGCCAGCAGCTTGATCGACTCTTATGGCTACACCTTC. This gives the protein CASSLIDSYGYTF.

The V and J genes are TRBV10-3 and TRBJ2-7, with 12 bases lining up with TRBD2. In germline, CDR1 is ENHRY, CDR2 SYGVKD. This CDR3 spans 16 amino acids. The V and J ends lost 4 bases and 7 bases, in that order; junction bases with no gene match: 11. The CDR3 here is CAISARTSGAYSEQYF. The CDR3 region has the DNA TGTGCCATCAGTGCCAGGACTAGCGGGGCCTACTCGGAGCAGTACTTC.

This chain links TRBV27 with TRBJ2-1; D perhaps matches TRBD1 (6 bases). Trimming removed 3 bases at V and 6 bases at J, with 9 bases between. The V gene's germline CDR1 is MNHEY and CDR2 SMNVEV (reference sequence). CDR3 length: 13 amino acids. This CDR3 is CASSFLGGNEQFF. The CDR3 DNA is TGTGCCAGCAGTTTTCTAGGGGGCAATGAGCAGTTCTTC.

V and J are TRBV11-3 and TRBJ1-6, with D possibly TRBD1 on 6 matching bases. The CDR3 covers 14 residues. Trimming cost V 2 bases and J 11 bases, with 13 bases left between them. The germline V gene has CDR1 SGHNT and CDR2 YENEEA. CDR3 residues: CASSLTQGGPPLHF. CDR3 sequence (DNA): TGTGCCAGCAGCTTAACACAGGGCGGGCCACCCCTCCACTTT. Drawing the rest from reference TRBV11-3 and TRBJ1-6, the complete variable domain is EAGVVQSPRYKIIEKKQPVAFWCNPISGHNTLYWYLQNLGQGPELLIRYENEEAVDDSQLPKDRFSAERLKGVDSTLKIQPAELGDSAVYLCASSLTQGGPPLHFGNGTRLTVT.

This clone appeared a single time. The rearrangement uses TRBV10-3 and TRBJ2-7, with D possibly matching TRBD2 (6 bases). In germline, CDR1 is ENHRY, CDR2 SYGVKD. V lost 0 bases, J lost 3 bases, and 6 bases lay in between. This CDR3 comprises 13 residues. CDR3: CAISESGGYEQYF. CDR3 in DNA: TGTGCCATCAGTGAGTCCGGGGGCTACGAGCAGTACTTC.

This clone is categorized as large (0.1 to 1%). The chain combines TRBV5-4 with TRBJ1-2; possible D gene TRBD1, 5 bases. The CDR3 loop spans 15 amino acids. Germline V lookup: CDR1 SGHNT, CDR2 YYREEE (reference sequence). The V gene lost 1 base and the J gene lost 4 bases, with 14 bases spanning the gap. This CDR3 is CASSLWGEVIYGYTF. Here the CDR3 DNA reads TGTGCCAGCAGCTTGTGGGGCGAGGTCATCTATGGCTACACCTTC.

A remark on this clone: At one end the junction does not follow the germline gene, possibly because of a read error. This chain joins TRBV2 and TRBJ2-7; D might be TRBD1 (6 bases). The CDR3 is 11 residues long. CDR1 SNHLY and CDR2 FYNNEI come from the germline V gene. The CDR3 loop is CASSETQGQDF. The CDR3 DNA follows: TGTGCCAGCAGTGAAACACAGGGTCAAGACTTC.